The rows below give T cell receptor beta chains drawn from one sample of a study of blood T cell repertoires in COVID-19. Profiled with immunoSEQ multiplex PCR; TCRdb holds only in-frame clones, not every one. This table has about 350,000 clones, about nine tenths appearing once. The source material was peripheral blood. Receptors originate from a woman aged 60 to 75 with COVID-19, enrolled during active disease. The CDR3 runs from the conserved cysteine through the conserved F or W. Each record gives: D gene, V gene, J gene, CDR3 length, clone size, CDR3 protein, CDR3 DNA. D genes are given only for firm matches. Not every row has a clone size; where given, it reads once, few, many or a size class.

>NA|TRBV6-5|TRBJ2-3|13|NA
CASEGRLTDTQYF
TGTGCCAGCGAAGGGAGGCTCACAGATACGCAGTATTTT
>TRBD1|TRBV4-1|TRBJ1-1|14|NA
CASSQPTGVTEAFF
TGCGCCAGCAGCCAACCTACAGGGGTTACTGAAGCTTTCTTT
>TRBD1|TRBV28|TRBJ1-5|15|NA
CASRIYRGSNQPQHF
TGTGCCAGCAGGATCTACAGGGGTAGCAATCAGCCCCAGCATTTT
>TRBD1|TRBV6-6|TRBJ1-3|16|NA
CASSLPGQGTGNTIYF
TGTGCCAGCAGTTTACCGGGACAGGGTACTGGAAACACCATATATTTT
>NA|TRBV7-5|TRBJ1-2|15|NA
CARSSRDRGNYGYTF
TGTGCCAGAAGCTCCCGGGACAGGGGAAACTATGGCTACACCTTC
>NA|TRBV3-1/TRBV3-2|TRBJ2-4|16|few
CASSPLQLGGKNIQYF
TGTGCCAGCAGCCCGTTGCAGTTGGGAGGCAAAAACATTCAGTACTTC
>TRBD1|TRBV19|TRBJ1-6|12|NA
CASTTGVSPLHF
TGTGCCAGTACCACAGGGGTTTCACCCCTCCACTTT
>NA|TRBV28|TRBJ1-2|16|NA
CASSSPSGPGDYGYTF
TGTGCCAGCAGTTCCCCCAGTGGCCCAGGGGACTATGGCTACACCTTC
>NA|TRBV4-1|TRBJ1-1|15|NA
CASRPTGRANTEAFF
TGCGCCAGCCGTCCCACAGGGCGGGCCAACACTGAAGCTTTCTTT
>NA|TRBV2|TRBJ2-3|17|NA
CASSPIARQTSTDTQYF
TGTGCCAGCAGCCCTATCGCACGACAGACTAGCACAGATACGCAGTATTTT
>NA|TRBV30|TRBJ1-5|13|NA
CAWSVHSNQPQHF
TGTGCCTGGAGTGTACATAGCAATCAGCCCCAGCATTTT
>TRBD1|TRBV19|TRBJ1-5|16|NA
CASRATDRGGNQPQHF
TGTGCCAGCAGAGCAACGGACAGGGGGGGCAATCAGCCCCAGCATTTT
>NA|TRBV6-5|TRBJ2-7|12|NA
CASRGGKYEQYF
TGTGCCAGCAGAGGGGGAAAGTACGAGCAGTACTTC
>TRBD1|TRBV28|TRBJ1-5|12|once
CASKGGSQPQHF
TGTGCCAGCAAAGGGGGCTCTCAGCCCCAGCATTTT
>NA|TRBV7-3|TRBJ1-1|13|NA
CASSLTRTDEAFF
TGTGCCAGCAGCTTAACTCGGACAGATGAAGCTTTCTTT
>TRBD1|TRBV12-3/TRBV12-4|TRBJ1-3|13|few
CASSTGQGDTIYF
TGTGCCAGCAGTACGGGACAGGGAGACACCATATATTTT
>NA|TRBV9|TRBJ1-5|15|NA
CASSVGPRSYQPQHF
TGTGCCAGCAGCGTAGGCCCAAGGAGCTATCAGCCCCAGCATTTT
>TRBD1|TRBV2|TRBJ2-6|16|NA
CASSGQGAGGANVLTF
TGTGCCAGCAGTGGACAGGGGGCAGGTGGGGCCAACGTCCTGACTTTC
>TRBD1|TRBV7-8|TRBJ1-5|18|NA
CASSPRGGGGIGNQPQHF
TGTGCCAGCAGCCCGCGGGGTGGAGGGGGCATAGGCAATCAGCCCCAGCATTTT
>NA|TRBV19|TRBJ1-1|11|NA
CASTIGLEAFF
TGTGCCAGTACTATCGGGTTGGAAGCTTTCTTT
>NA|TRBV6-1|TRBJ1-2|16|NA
CASSEDRRALNYGYTF
TGTGCCAGCAGTGAAGATAGGAGAGCGCTTAACTATGGCTACACCTTC
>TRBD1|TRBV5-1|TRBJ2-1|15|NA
CASSSYRGPANEQFF
TGCGCCAGCAGCTCCTACAGGGGTCCAGCCAATGAGCAGTTCTTC
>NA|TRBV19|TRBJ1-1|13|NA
CASIGGSNTEAFF
TGTGCCAGTATCGGGGGATCAAACACTGAAGCTTTCTTT
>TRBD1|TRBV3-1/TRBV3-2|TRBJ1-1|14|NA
CASSVRQGSLEAFF
TGTGCCAGCAGCGTACGACAGGGGTCTCTTGAAGCTTTCTTT
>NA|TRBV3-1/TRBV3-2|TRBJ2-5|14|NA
CASSTPPGPETQYF
TGTGCCAGCAGCACCCCCCCTGGGCCCGAGACCCAGTACTTC
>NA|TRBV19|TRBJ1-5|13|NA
CASSIGRDQPQHF
TGTGCCAGTAGTATAGGCAGGGATCAGCCCCAGCATTTT
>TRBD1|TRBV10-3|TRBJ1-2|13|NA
CAIGEGDRVGYTF
TGTGCCATCGGGGAAGGGGACAGGGTCGGCTACACCTTC
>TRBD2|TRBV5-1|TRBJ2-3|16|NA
CASSLGLAGDTDTQYF
TGCGCCAGCAGCTTGGGACTAGCGGGGGACACAGATACGCAGTATTTT
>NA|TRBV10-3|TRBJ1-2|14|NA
CAISDQGGGYGYTF
TGTGCCATCAGTGACCAGGGCGGCGGCTATGGCTACACCTTC
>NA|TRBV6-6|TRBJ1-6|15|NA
CASSTGIRGNSPLHF
TGTGCCAGCAGCACAGGGATTCGTGGGAATTCACCCCTCCACTTT
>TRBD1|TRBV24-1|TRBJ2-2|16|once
CATSDDRGPHTGELFF
TGTGCCACCAGTGACGACAGGGGACCGCACACCGGGGAGCTGTTTTTT
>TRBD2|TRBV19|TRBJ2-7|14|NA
CASSIRGDLYEQYF
TGTGCCAGTAGTATCCGGGGGGACCTTTACGAGCAGTACTTC
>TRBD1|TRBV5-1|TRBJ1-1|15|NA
CASSGTGTANTEAFF
TGCGCCAGCAGCGGGACCGGGACAGCGAACACTGAAGCTTTCTTT
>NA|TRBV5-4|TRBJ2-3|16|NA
CASSLPPGGGSDTQYF
TGTGCCAGCAGCTTGCCGCCGGGGGGCGGGTCAGATACGCAGTATTTT
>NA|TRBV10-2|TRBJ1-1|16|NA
CASRPREGAMNTEAFF
TGCGCCAGCAGGCCTCGGGAGGGAGCCATGAACACTGAAGCTTTCTTT
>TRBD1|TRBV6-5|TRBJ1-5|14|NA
CASSRTGGDQPQHF
TGTGCCAGCAGCCGGACAGGGGGTGATCAGCCCCAGCATTTT
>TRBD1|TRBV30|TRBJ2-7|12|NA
CAWGDRLSSQYF
TGTGCCTGGGGGGACAGGTTGTCTTCGCAGTACTTC
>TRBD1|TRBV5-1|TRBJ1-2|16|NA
CASSLALPTGLYGYTF
TGCGCCAGCAGCTTGGCCCTCCCGACAGGGCTCTATGGCTACACCTTC
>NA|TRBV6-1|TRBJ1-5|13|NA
CASSEWRRQPQHF
TGTGCCAGCAGTGAGTGGCGGAGGCAGCCCCAGCATTTT
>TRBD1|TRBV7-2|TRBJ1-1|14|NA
CASSGGQWNTEAFF
TGTGCCAGCAGCGGGGGACAGTGGAACACTGAAGCTTTCTTT
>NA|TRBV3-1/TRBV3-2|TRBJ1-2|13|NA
CASSQERLFGYTF
TGTGCCAGCAGCCAAGAGCGTTTGTTCGGCTACACCTTC
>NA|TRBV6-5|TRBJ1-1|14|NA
CASSSAGRGTEAFF
TGTGCCAGCAGTAGCGCAGGGAGGGGGACTGAAGCTTTCTTT
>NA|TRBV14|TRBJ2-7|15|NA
CASSQEELATHEQYF
TGTGCCAGCAGCCAAGAGGAACTAGCTACCCACGAGCAGTACTTC
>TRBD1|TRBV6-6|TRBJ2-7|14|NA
CASSRTGEGYEQYF
TGTGCCAGCAGCCGGACAGGGGAGGGGTACGAGCAGTACTTC
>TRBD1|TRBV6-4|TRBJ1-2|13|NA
CASRPGQGDGYTF
TGTGCCAGCAGGCCGGGACAGGGGGATGGCTACACCTTC
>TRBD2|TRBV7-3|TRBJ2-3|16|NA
CASSLLAGGGTDTQYF
TGTGCCAGCAGCTTACTCGCGGGGGGGGGCACAGATACGCAGTATTTT
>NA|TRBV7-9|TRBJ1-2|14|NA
CASSLGGTAYGYTF
TGTGCCAGCAGCCTTGGAGGAACGGCCTATGGCTACACCTTC
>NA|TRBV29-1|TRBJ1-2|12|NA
CSVVGGSYGYTF
TGCAGCGTTGTAGGGGGTAGCTATGGCTACACCTTC
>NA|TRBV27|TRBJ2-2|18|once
CASTRGGGTFANTGELFF
TGTGCCAGCACCAGGGGCGGGGGAACCTTCGCGAACACCGGGGAGCTGTTTTTT
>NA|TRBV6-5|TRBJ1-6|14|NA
CASSPRGRVSPLHF
TGTGCCAGCAGTCCTCGGGGAAGGGTATCACCCCTCCACTTT
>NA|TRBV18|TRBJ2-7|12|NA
CASSRVGYEQYF
TGTGCCAGCTCACGAGTTGGCTACGAGCAGTACTTC
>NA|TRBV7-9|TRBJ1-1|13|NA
CASSLVGATEAFF
TGTGCCAGCAGCTTAGTGGGGGCTACTGAAGCTTTCTTT
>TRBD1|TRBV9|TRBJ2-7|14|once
CASSSPGQGYEQYF
TGTGCCAGCAGCTCCCCGGGACAGGGCTACGAGCAGTACTTC
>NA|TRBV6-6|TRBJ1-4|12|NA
CASSLNLEKLFF
TGTGCCAGCAGTCTAAATCTAGAAAAACTGTTTTTT
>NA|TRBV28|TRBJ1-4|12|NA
CASSLVGEKLFF
TGTGCCAGCAGTTTAGTCGGTGAAAAACTGTTTTTT
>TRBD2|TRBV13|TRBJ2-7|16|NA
CASSLTRGGIGIEQYF
TGTGCCAGCAGCTTGACTCGCGGGGGTATTGGTATCGAGCAGTACTTC
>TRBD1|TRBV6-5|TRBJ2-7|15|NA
CASRDTGTGAYEQYF
TGTGCCAGCAGAGATACCGGGACAGGGGCCTACGAGCAGTACTTC